This is a list of T cell receptor beta chains from one sample in a study of blood T cell repertoires in COVID-19. Method: immunoSEQ multiplex PCR; TCRdb's copy keeps in-frame clones and lacks some. The sample has around 300,000 clones; approximately 90% are singletons. The sequenced sample was PBMCs or T cells enriched from blood (not recorded which). The receptors were gathered from a woman in her twenties or thirties who had recovered from COVID-19. Each CDR3 is given with its conserved first and last residue. Each record gives: V gene, CDR3 protein.

V: TRBV7-9; CDR3: CASSLGTVTRATEAFF
V: TRBV5-4; CDR3: CASSFESGRVGEQFF
V: TRBV18; CDR3: CASSPGQGVYGYTF
V: TRBV10-1; CDR3: CASSIETEHYEQYF
V: TRBV27; CDR3: CASSDRLAINTDTQYF
V: TRBV28; CDR3: CASASRQGLRRNQPQHF
V: TRBV28; CDR3: CASSLASGRAVEQFF
V: TRBV19; CDR3: CASRPGQLSYNSPLHF
V: TRBV28; CDR3: CASSRTRDRVVYTF
V: TRBV7-9; CDR3: CASRPQGGPDTQYF
V: TRBV7-8; CDR3: CASSLDRRRTSGRRHEQFF
V: TRBV18; CDR3: CASSPGQGGGYEQYF
V: TRBV19; CDR3: CASSRDRGTGELFF
V: TRBV10-1; CDR3: CASSEGANTDTQYF
V: TRBV2; CDR3: CASSESGAATEAFF
V: TRBV7-8; CDR3: CASSQSGDGYTF
V: TRBV20-1; CDR3: CSASPHEASERTDTQYF
V: TRBV9; CDR3: CASSVIAGYPTEAFF
V: TRBV6-2/TRBV6-3; CDR3: CASSPGQGFYNEQFF
V: TRBV3-1/TRBV3-2; CDR3: CASSPGLAGGAGEQYF
V: TRBV29-1; CDR3: CSVALIAGQGGYTF
V: TRBV18; CDR3: CASSPGLAGGEQYF
V: TRBV6-4; CDR3: CASRAGSPEGYTF
V: TRBV6-2/TRBV6-3; CDR3: CASRPLAGGDTGELFF
V: TRBV4-3; CDR3: CASSQDPDSVDNSPLHF
V: TRBV11-2; CDR3: CASSSGLAGGHLGVEQFF
V: TRBV2; CDR3: CASTGGQGPVAQPQHF
V: TRBV18; CDR3: CASSRQESSYNEQFF
V: TRBV5-4; CDR3: CASSSWDRNTEAFF
V: TRBV2; CDR3: CASSGGTDQPQHF
V: TRBV3-1/TRBV3-2; CDR3: CASSQQRTQETQYF
V: TRBV29-1; CDR3: CSATQGADETQYF
V: TRBV3-1/TRBV3-2; CDR3: CASSWATGELFF
V: TRBV27; CDR3: CASSPWDRQTNYGYTF
V: TRBV6-6; CDR3: CASSPDRFYGYTF
V: TRBV5-4; CDR3: CASSITGTGNEKLFF
V: TRBV15; CDR3: CATSRGSSGTYNEQFF
V: TRBV9; CDR3: CASSVGLGSEGYTF
V: TRBV19; CDR3: CASSMVQGYGYTF
V: TRBV24-1; CDR3: CATSDPGTSHEQYF
V: TRBV3-1/TRBV3-2; CDR3: CASSQEGGDTEAFF
V: TRBV29-1; CDR3: CSGVPLQAPKTEAFF
V: TRBV6-1; CDR3: CASSEMGGVDQPQHF
V: TRBV30; CDR3: CAWSARNRLAGANEQFF
V: TRBV28; CDR3: CASISGGPGEQFF
V: TRBV4-2; CDR3: CASSQEVEDGYTF
V: TRBV6-5; CDR3: CASSYYDREEAFF